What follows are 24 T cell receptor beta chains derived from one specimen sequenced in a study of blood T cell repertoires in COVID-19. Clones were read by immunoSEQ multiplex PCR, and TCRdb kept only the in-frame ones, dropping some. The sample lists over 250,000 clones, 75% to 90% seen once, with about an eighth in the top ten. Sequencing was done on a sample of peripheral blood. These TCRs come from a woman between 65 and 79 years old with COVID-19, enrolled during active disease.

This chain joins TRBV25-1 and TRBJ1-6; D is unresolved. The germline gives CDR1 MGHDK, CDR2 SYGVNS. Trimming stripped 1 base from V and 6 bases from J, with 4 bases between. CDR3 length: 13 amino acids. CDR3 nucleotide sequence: TGTGCCAGCAGTGAATTCCTTAATTCACCCCTCCACTTT. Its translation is CASSEFLNSPLHF.

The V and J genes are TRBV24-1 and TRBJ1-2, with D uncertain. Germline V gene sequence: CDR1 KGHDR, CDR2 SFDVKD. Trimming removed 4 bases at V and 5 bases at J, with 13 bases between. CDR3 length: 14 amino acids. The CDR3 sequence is CATSDPLTGYGYTF. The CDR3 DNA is TGTGCCACCAGTGACCCTTTAACGGGTTATGGCTACACCTTC.

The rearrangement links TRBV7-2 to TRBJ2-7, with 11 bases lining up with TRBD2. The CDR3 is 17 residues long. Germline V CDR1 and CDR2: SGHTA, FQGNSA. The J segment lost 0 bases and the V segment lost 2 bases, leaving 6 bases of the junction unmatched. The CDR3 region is CASSLRVTSGGSYEQYF. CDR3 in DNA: TGTGCCAGCAGCTTAAGGGTAACTAGCGGGGGCTCCTACGAGCAGTACTTC. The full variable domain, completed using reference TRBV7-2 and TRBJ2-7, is GAGVSQSPSNKVTEKGKDVELRCDPISGHTALYWYRQSLGQGLEFLIYFQGNSAPDKSGLPSDRFSAERTGGSVSTLTIQRTQQEDSAVYLCASSLRVTSGGSYEQYFGPGTRLTVT.

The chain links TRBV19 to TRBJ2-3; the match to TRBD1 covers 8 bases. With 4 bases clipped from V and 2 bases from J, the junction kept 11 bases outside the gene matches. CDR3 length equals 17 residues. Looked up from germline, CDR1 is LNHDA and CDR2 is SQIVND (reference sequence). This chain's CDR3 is CASSTQGAFDNTDTQYF. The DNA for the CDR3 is TGTGCCAGTAGTACTCAGGGGGCATTTGATAACACAGATACGCAGTATTTT. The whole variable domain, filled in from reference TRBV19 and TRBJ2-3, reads DGGITQSPKYLFRKEGQNVTLSCEQNLNHDAMYWYRQDPGQGLRLIYYSQIVNDFQKGDIAEGYSVSREKKESFPLTVTSAQKNPTAFYLCASSTQGAFDNTDTQYFGPGTRLTVL.

CDR3 sequence reads: CASSPGQGNTIYF. The CDR3 DNA reads TGTGCCAGCAGCCCGGGACAGGGAAACACCATATATTTT. The chain combines TRBV7-6 with TRBJ1-3; TRBD1 matches 7 bases. V dropped 5 bases and J dropped 4; count of bases not matched to a gene: 2. This CDR3 is built from 13 residues. Germline CDR1 and CDR2: SGHVS and FNYEAQ. Drawing the rest from reference TRBV7-6 and TRBJ1-3, the complete variable domain is GAGVSQSPRYKVTKRGQDVALRCDPISGHVSLYWYRQALGQGPEFLTYFNYEAQQDKSGLPNDRFSAERPEGSISTLTIQRTEQRDSAMYRCASSPGQGNTIYFGEGSWLTVV.

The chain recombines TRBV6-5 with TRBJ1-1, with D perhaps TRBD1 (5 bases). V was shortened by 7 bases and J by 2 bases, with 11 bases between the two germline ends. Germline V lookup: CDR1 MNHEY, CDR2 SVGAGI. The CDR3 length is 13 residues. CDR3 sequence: CASTKDRNTEAFF. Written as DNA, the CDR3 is TGTGCCAGCACGAAAGACAGAAACACTGAAGCTTTCTTT.

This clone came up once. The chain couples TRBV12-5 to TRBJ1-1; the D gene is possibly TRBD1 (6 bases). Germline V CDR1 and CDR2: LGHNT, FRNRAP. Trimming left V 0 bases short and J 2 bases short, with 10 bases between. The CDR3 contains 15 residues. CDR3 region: CASGLVGGLNTEAFF. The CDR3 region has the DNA TGTGCTAGTGGTTTGGTAGGGGGTCTAAACACTGAAGCTTTCTTT.

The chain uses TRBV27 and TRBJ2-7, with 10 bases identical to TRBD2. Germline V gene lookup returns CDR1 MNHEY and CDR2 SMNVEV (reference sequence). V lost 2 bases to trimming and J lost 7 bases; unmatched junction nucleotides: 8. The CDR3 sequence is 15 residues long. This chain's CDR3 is CASSLLAGAPLEQYF. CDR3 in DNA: TGTGCCAGCAGTTTACTAGCGGGGGCCCCCTTGGAGCAGTACTTC.

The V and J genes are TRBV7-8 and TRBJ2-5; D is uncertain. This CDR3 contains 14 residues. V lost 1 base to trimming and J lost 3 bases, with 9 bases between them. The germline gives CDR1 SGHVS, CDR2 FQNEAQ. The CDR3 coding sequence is TGTGCCAGCAGCTTAGGGGCCGCAAAAGAGACCCAGTACTTC. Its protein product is CASSLGAAKETQYF. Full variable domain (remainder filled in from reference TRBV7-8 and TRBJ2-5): GAGVSQSPRYKVAKRGQDVALRCDPISGHVSLFWYQQALGQGPEFLTYFQNEAQLDKSGLPSDRFFAERPEGSVSTLKIQRTQQEDSAVYLCASSLGAAKETQYFGPGTRLLVL.

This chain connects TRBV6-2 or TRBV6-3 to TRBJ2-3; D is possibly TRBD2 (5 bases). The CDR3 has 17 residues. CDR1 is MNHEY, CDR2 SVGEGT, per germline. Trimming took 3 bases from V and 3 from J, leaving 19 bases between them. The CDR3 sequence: CASSYLKSGRETDTQYF. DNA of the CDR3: TGTGCCAGCAGTTATCTGAAAAGCGGACGAGAGACAGATACGCAGTATTTT.

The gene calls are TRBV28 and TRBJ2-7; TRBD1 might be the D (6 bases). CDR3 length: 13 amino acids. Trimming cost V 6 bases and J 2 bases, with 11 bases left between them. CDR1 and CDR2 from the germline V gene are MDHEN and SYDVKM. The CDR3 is CASRPTGTYEQYF. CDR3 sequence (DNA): TGTGCCAGCAGGCCGACAGGTACCTACGAGCAGTACTTC.

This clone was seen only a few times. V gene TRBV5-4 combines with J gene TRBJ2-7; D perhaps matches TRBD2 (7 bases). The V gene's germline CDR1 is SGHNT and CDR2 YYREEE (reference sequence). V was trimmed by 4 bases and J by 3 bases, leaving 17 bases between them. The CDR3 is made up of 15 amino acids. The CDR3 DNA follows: TGTGCCAGCAGCGTTCCGGGGGGCACCTTCTACGAGCAGTACTTC. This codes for CASSVPGGTFYEQYF.

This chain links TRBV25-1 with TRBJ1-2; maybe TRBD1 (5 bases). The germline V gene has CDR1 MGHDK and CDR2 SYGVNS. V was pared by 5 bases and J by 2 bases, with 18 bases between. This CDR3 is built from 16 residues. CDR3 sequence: CASSPPGAGANYGYTF. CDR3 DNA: TGTGCCAGCAGTCCACCTGGGGCAGGCGCCAACTATGGCTACACCTTC.

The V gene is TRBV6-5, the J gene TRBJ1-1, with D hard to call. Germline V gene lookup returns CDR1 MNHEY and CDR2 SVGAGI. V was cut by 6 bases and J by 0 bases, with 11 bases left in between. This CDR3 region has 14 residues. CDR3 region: CASSLTYMNTEAFF. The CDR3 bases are TGTGCCAGCAGCCTCACTTATATGAACACTGAAGCTTTCTTT.

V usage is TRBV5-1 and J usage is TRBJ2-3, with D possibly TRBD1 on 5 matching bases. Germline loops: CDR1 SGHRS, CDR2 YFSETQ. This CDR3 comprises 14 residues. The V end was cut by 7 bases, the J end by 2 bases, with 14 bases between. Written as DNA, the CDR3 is TGCGCCAGCGGAACAGGCACTTTCACAGATACGCAGTATTTT. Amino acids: CASGTGTFTDTQYF.

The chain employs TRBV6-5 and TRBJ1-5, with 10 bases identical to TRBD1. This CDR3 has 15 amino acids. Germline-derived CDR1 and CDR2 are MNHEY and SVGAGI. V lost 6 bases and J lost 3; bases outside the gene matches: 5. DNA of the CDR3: TGTGCCAGCAGCTGGGACAGGGGAGCCAATCAGCCCCAGCATTTT. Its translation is CASSWDRGANQPQHF.

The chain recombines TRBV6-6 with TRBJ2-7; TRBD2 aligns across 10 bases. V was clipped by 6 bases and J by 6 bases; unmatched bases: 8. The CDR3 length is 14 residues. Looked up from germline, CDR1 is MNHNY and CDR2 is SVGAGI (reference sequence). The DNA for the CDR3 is TGTGCCAGCAGCCCAAGCGGGGGGGATCGCGAGCAGTACTTC. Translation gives CASSPSGGDREQYF.

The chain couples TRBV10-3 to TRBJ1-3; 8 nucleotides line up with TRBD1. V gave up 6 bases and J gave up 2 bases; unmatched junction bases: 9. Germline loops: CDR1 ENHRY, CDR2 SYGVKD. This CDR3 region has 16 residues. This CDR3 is CAIRETQGATGNTIYF. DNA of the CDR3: TGTGCCATCAGAGAAACTCAGGGGGCAACTGGAAACACCATATATTTT.

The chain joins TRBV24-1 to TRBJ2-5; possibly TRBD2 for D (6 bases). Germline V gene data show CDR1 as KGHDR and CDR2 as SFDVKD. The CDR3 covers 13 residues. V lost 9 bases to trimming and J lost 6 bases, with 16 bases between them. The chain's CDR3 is CATSRGGVQTQYF. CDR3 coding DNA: TGTGCCACCTCTAGGGGCGGGGTACAGACCCAGTACTTC.

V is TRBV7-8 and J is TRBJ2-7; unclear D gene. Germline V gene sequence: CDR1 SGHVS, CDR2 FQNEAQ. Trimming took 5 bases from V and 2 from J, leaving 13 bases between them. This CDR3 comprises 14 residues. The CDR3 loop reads CASSPSWAPYEQYF. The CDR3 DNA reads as TGTGCCAGCAGCCCCTCTTGGGCTCCCTACGAGCAGTACTTC.

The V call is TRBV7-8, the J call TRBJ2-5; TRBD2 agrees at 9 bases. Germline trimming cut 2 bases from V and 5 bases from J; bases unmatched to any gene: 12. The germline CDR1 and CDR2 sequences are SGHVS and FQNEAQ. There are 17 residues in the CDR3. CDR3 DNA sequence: TGTGCCAGCAGCTTAAAACGTCCGGGACTAGCCGAGGAGACCCAGTACTTC. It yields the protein CASSLKRPGLAEETQYF.

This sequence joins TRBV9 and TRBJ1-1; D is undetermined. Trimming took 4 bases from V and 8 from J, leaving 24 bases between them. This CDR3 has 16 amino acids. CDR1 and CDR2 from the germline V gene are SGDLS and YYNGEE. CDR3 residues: CASSPGGGLFDHEAFF. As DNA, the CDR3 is TGTGCCAGCAGCCCAGGAGGAGGACTCTTTGACCACGAAGCTTTCTTT.

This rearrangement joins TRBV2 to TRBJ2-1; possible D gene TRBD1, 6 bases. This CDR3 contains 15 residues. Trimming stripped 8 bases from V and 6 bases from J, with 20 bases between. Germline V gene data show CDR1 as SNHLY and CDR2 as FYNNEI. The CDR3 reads CASSESGQLLNEQFF. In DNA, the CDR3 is TGTGCCAGCTCCGAGTCGGGACAACTACTCAATGAGCAGTTCTTC.

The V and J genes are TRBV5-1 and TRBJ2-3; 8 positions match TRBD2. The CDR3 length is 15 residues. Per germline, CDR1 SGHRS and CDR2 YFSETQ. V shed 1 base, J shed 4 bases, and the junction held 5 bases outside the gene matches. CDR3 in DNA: TGCGCCAGCAGCTTGCCCGCGGGGGGCTCAGATACGCAGTATTTT. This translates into CASSLPAGGSDTQYF. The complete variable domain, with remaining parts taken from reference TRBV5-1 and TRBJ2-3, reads KAGVTQTPRYLIKTRGQQVTLSCSPISGHRSVSWYQQTPGQGLQFLFEYFSETQRNKGNFPGRFSGRQFSNSRSEMNVSTLELGDSALYLCASSLPAGGSDTQYFGPGTRLTVL.